Below are 24 T cell receptor beta chains sequenced from a single sample in a study of blood T cell repertoires in COVID-19. Sequencing used immunoSEQ multiplex PCR; TCRdb keeps in-frame clones, though not all of them. The data show about 440,000 clones, around 90% seen once. Sequenced: PBMCs or T cells enriched from blood (not recorded which). All receptors come from a man younger than 30 who had recovered from COVID-19.

V usage is TRBV6-5 and J usage is TRBJ1-2; 7 bases are shared with TRBD1. This CDR3 has 12 amino acids. V gave up 6 bases and J gave up 8 bases; unmatched junction bases: 6. Germline V gene lookup returns CDR1 MNHEY and CDR2 SVGAGI. The CDR3, as DNA: TGTGCCAGCAGCCTCGGGACAGAAGGCTACACCTTC. The encoded protein is CASSLGTEGYTF.

The chain joins TRBV9 to TRBJ2-3; 10 nucleotides match TRBD2. Germline CDR1 reads SGDLS; CDR2 reads YYNGEE. V shed 0 bases and J 4 bases; nucleotides not matched to a gene: 5. The CDR3 has 16 amino acids. CDR3 in amino acids: CASSVAGTSAADTQYF. Written as DNA, the CDR3 is TGTGCCAGCAGCGTAGCCGGGACTAGCGCGGCAGATACGCAGTATTTT.

The rearrangement links TRBV27 to TRBJ2-6, with D perhaps matching TRBD1 (6 bases). The CDR3 runs to 15 residues. The V gene lost 3 bases and the J gene lost 2 bases, with 8 bases spanning the gap. CDR1 and CDR2 (germline): MNHEY, SMNVEV (reference sequence). The CDR3 DNA follows: TGTGCCAGCAGTTTCGAGGGGGCTGGGGCCAACGTCCTGACTTTC. Protein: CASSFEGAGANVLTF.

The V call is TRBV29-1, the J call TRBJ2-7, with D possibly matching TRBD1 (6 bases). V was cut by 7 bases and J by 5 bases, with 24 bases left in between. The CDR3 is 15 residues long. CDR1 and CDR2 from the germline V gene are SQVTM and ANQGSEA. DNA for the CDR3: TGCAGCGGAGATAGATCCGGGACAATCGTCCACGAGCAGTACTTC. It codes for CSGDRSGTIVHEQYF.

This clone appeared a few times. The chain couples TRBV5-8 to TRBJ2-2, with D perhaps matching TRBD2 (5 bases). Germline lookup yields CDR1 SGHTS and CDR2 YDEGEE. Trimming took off 6 bases at V and 1 base at J, with 13 bases between the two ends. This CDR3 spans 15 amino acids. The CDR3 sequence is CASTALARNTGELFF. In nucleotides, the CDR3 is TGTGCCAGCACAGCTCTAGCCCGGAACACCGGGGAGCTGTTTTTT.

This clone was counted once. The chain uses TRBV13 and TRBJ1-4, with a tentative D call TRBD1 (6 bases). CDR3 length: 17 amino acids. The ends were cut back, 4 bases at V and 3 bases at J, with 18 bases in the middle. Per the germline V gene, CDR1 is PRHDT and CDR2 is FYEKMQ (reference sequence). The CDR3 DNA reads TGTGCCAGCAGCTCAAATACAGGGTACGCGGCTAATGAAAAACTGTTTTTT. Protein product: CASSSNTGYAANEKLFF. The variable domain in full, with the rest retrieved from reference TRBV13 and TRBJ1-4, is AAGVIQSPRHLIKEKRETATLKCYPIPRHDTVYWYQQGPGQDPQFLISFYEKMQSDKGSIPDRFSAQQFSDYHSELNMSSLELGDSALYFCASSSNTGYAANEKLFFGSGTQLSVL.

The count of this clone is one. As DNA, the CDR3 is TGTGCCAGCAGCTACCCGGGACTAGCGGGGGAGGTTAAGAATGAGCAGTTCTTC. Translated: CASSYPGLAGEVKNEQFF. This chain uses TRBV13 with TRBJ2-1, with TRBD2 matching over 14 bases. V gave up 4 bases and J gave up 7 bases; unmatched junction bases: 12. The CDR3 extends over 18 amino acids. Germline CDR1 reads PRHDT; CDR2 reads FYEKMQ (reference sequence).

This chain connects TRBV20-1 to TRBJ1-1, with a tentative D call TRBD1 (6 bases). The germline CDR1 and CDR2 sequences are DFQATT and SNEGSKA (reference sequence). The CDR3 consists of 10 residues. The V end was cut by 5 bases, the J end by 8 bases, with 9 bases between. The CDR3 DNA sequence: TGCAGTGCTGGGCAGGGGGAAGCTTTCTTT. Residues: CSAGQGEAFF.

This rearrangement joins TRBV6-5 to TRBJ1-1; tentative D call: TRBD1 (6 bases). Germline loops: CDR1 MNHEY, CDR2 SVGAGI. The V end was cut by 0 bases, the J end by 5 bases, with 13 bases between. This CDR3 has 15 residues. In DNA form, the CDR3 reads TGTGCCAGCAGTTACTCGTCAGGGGAGGGAACTGAAGCTTTCTTT. Translation: CASSYSSGEGTEAFF.

This clone was recorded only once. CDR3 protein: CASSVGTGTYNEQFF. CDR3 nucleotides: TGTGCCAGCAGCGTAGGGACAGGGACCTACAATGAGCAGTTCTTC. V is TRBV9 and J is TRBJ2-1, with TRBD1 matching over 8 bases. The germline CDR1 and CDR2 sequences are SGDLS and YYNGEE. The length of the CDR3 is 15 residues. V was clipped by 0 bases and J by 2 bases; unmatched bases: 1.

The chain carries TRBV5-5 and TRBJ2-1; 7 nucleotides agree with TRBD2. Per germline, CDR1 SGHKS and CDR2 YYEKEE (reference sequence). The CDR3 spans 17 residues. V lost 1 base to trimming and J lost 5 bases; unmatched junction nucleotides: 12. CDR3 bases: TGTGCCAGCAGCTTGAGGGACTACCTCTCTAAGAACAATGAGCAGTTCTTC. Its protein product is CASSLRDYLSKNNEQFF.

The chain recombines TRBV19 with TRBJ2-1; 9 nucleotides agree with TRBD2. CDR3 size: 16 residues. The J segment lost 6 bases and the V segment lost 5 bases, leaving 11 bases of the junction unmatched. Germline loops: CDR1 LNHDA, CDR2 SQIVND (reference sequence). This CDR3 is CASSSPDSGSPNEQFF. The CDR3 coding sequence is TGTGCCAGTAGTTCCCCCGATAGCGGGAGCCCCAATGAGCAGTTCTTC.

This CDR3 reads CAWERGVRYNEQFF. CDR3 coding DNA: TGTGCCTGGGAAAGAGGCGTACGGTACAATGAGCAGTTCTTC. The V and J genes are TRBV30 and TRBJ2-1, with D unresolved. V dropped 5 bases and J dropped 4 bases, with 15 bases sitting between them. The germline CDR1 and CDR2 sequences are GTSNPN and SVGIG (reference sequence). This CDR3 spans 14 amino acids. The complete variable domain, with remaining parts taken from reference TRBV30 and TRBJ2-1, reads SQTIHQWPATLVQPVGSPLSLECTVEGTSNPNLYWYRQAAGRGLQLLFYSVGIGQISSEVPQNLSASRPQDRQFILSSKKLLLSDSGFYLCAWERGVRYNEQFFGPGTRLTVL.

V gene TRBV5-1 combines with J gene TRBJ2-3, with TRBD2 matching over 8 bases. Germline trimming cut 0 bases from V and 8 bases from J; bases unmatched to any gene: 11. This CDR3 region has 16 residues. Germline values: CDR1 SGHRS, CDR2 YFSETQ. The CDR3 spells CASSLVLAAREGTQYF. CDR3 coding DNA: TGCGCCAGCAGCTTGGTACTAGCGGCTAGGGAGGGTACGCAGTATTTT.

The gene calls are TRBV10-3 and TRBJ1-1; D is uncertain. The V and J ends lost 6 bases and 1 base respectively, with 6 bases between them. The CDR3 has 12 residues. Per germline, CDR1 ENHRY and CDR2 SYGVKD. The CDR3 reads CAIRGENTEAFF. The CDR3 DNA is TGTGCCATCAGGGGAGAGAACACTGAAGCTTTCTTT.

The chain is built from TRBV2 and TRBJ2-4; 7 bases agree with TRBD2. The junction had 7 bases not matched to a gene; V was cut back by 7 bases and J by 7 bases. CDR1 SNHLY and CDR2 FYNNEI come from the germline V gene. The CDR3 extends over 13 amino acids. Here the CDR3 DNA reads TGTGCCAGCACGGCCAAGGGAGGGAACATTCAGTACTTC. It translates to CASTAKGGNIQYF.

This clone appeared once. J is TRBJ2-5 and V is TRBV6-1; the match to TRBD2 covers 16 bases. The CDR3 consists of 18 residues. V lost 4 bases to trimming and J lost 4 bases; unmatched junction nucleotides: 9. The germline gives CDR1 MNHNS, CDR2 SASEGT. DNA of the CDR3: TGTGCCAGCAGTGCAGCGGGACTAGCGGGAGGGTTCCCAGAGACCCAGTACTTC. This translates into CASSAAGLAGGFPETQYF.

The V gene is TRBV28, the J gene TRBJ1-5; 9 positions agree with TRBD1. Trimming cost V 5 bases and J 3 bases; bases outside gene matches: 17. CDR1 MDHEN and CDR2 SYDVKM come from the germline V gene. The CDR3 length is 19 residues. The CDR3, as DNA: TGTGCCAGCAGTATACTTCCGGGACAGGGCTTCCCCTACAATCAGCCCCAGCATTTT. This sequence encodes CASSILPGQGFPYNQPQHF.

This chain uses TRBV5-1 with TRBJ2-3, with 7 bases matching TRBD2. CDR1 is SGHRS and CDR2 is YFSETQ in the germline V gene. J was trimmed by 4 bases and V by 0 bases; bases with no gene match: 14. This CDR3 region has 18 residues. In nucleotides, the CDR3 is TGCGCCAGCAGCTTGGCGACTAGCTCCGGCCCCGGGGCAGATACGCAGTATTTT. The encoded protein is CASSLATSSGPGADTQYF.

CDR3 sequence reads: CATNRQGEGYTF. In DNA, the CDR3 is TGTGCCACCAATCGACAGGGTGAGGGCTACACCTTC. V and J are TRBV24-1 and TRBJ1-2, with 7 bases identical to TRBD1. Germline assignment: CDR1 KGHDR and CDR2 SFDVKD. CDR3 size: 12 residues. The V and J ends lost 8 bases and 8 bases, in that order; junction bases with no gene match: 7.

CDR3 DNA sequence: TGCGCCAGCAGCCTATTAAAGAGTGCCTACGAGCAGTACTTC. Its protein product is CASSLLKSAYEQYF. This rearrangement joins TRBV5-1 to TRBJ2-7; D is undetermined. Germline CDR1 is SGHRS and CDR2 is YFSETQ. The CDR3 sequence is 14 residues long. Trimming removed 4 bases at V and 2 bases at J, with 13 bases between.

The rearrangement links TRBV4-1 to TRBJ2-3; D remains ambiguous. Trimming pared 0 bases from V and 8 bases from J, leaving 9 bases between. Germline V CDR1 and CDR2: MGHRA, YSYEKL. CDR3 length: 13 amino acids. CDR3 in amino acids: CASSQDERATQYF. CDR3 in DNA: TGCGCCAGCAGCCAAGACGAGCGTGCTACGCAGTATTTT.

The rearrangement joins TRBV7-3 to TRBJ2-3; D may be TRBD1 (6 bases). Germline V gene lookup returns CDR1 SGHTA and CDR2 FQGTGA. V lost 8 bases and J 4 bases, leaving 16 bases between the germline ends. CDR3 length equals 14 residues. CDR3 in amino acids: CASSTQGPADTQYF. DNA for the CDR3: TGTGCCAGCTCTACACAGGGTCCAGCAGATACGCAGTATTTT.

The chain combines TRBV6-1 with TRBJ2-7; 12 bases match TRBD2. V lost 4 bases to trimming and J lost 4 bases; unmatched junction nucleotides: 8. CDR3 size: 16 residues. Looked up from germline, CDR1 is MNHNS and CDR2 is SASEGT. The CDR3: CASSVVLAGGQYEQYF. Here the CDR3 DNA reads TGTGCCAGCAGTGTGGTACTAGCGGGGGGTCAGTACGAGCAGTACTTC.